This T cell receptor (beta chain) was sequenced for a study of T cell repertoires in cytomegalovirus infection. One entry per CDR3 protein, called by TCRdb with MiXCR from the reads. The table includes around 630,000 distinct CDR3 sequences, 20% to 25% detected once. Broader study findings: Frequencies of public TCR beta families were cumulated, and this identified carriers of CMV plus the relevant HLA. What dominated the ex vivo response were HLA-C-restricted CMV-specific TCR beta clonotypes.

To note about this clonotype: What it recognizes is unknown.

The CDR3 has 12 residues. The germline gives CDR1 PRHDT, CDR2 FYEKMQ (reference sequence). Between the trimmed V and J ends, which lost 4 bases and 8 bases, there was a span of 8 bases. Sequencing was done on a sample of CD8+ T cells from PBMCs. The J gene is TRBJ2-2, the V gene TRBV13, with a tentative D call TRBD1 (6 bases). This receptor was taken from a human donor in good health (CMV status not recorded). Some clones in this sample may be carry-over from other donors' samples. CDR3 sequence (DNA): TGTGCCAGCAGCTCGGACAGAGGGGAGCTGTTTTTT. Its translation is CASSSDRGELFF.